Shown below are 23 T cell receptor beta chains from a single sample sequenced in a study of control samples from healthy donors and cancer patients. The protocol was immunoSEQ multiplex PCR, while the TCRdb copy is restricted to in-frame clones and leaves out a portion. In the table there are approximately 170,000 clones, around 93% of which are singletons. Input material: blood. The receptors stem from a woman in her sixties or seventies in good health.

CDR3 in amino acids: CASSEQGTGEQYF. CDR3 nucleotide sequence: TGTGCCAGCAGTGAACAGGGGACAGGCGAGCAGTACTTC. This chain joins TRBV6-4 and TRBJ2-7; 8 nucleotides agree with TRBD1. CDR1 and CDR2 (germline): MRHNA, SNTAGT. The CDR3 totals 13 residues. V was pared by 3 bases and J by 6 bases, with 4 bases of the junction left unmatched.

DNA of the CDR3: TGTGCCAGCAGCTTGGCTCGACAGGCGAGGAGGGAGCAGTACTTC. It codes for CASSLARQARREQYF. The rearrangement links TRBV5-5 to TRBJ2-7; maybe TRBD1 (6 bases). The V and J ends lost 0 bases and 7 bases respectively, with 17 bases between them. Germline V gene lookup returns CDR1 SGHKS and CDR2 YYEKEE (reference sequence). This CDR3 region has 15 residues.

The chain uses TRBV18 and TRBJ2-3; D assignment may be TRBD1 or TRBD2 (5 bases each). V was pared by 2 bases and J by 2 bases, with 11 bases between. CDR3 length: 15 amino acids. Germline V gives CDR1 KGHSH, CDR2 LQKENI. CDR3 DNA sequence: TGTGCCAGCTCACCAAGGGGCGGGTCCACAGATACGCAGTATTTT. As protein: CASSPRGGSTDTQYF.

The V and J genes are TRBV27 and TRBJ2-2; D is undetermined. The CDR3 has 16 residues. The germline V gene has CDR1 MNHEY and CDR2 SMNVEV (reference sequence). Deletions cut 4 bases from V and 3 bases from J, with 15 bases between. The CDR3 sequence: CASSSGPTWDTGELFF. The CDR3, as DNA: TGTGCCAGCAGTTCGGGCCCGACATGGGACACCGGGGAGCTGTTTTTT.

The V call is TRBV6-5, the J call TRBJ1-5; no clear D gene. Trimming left V 2 bases short and J 6 bases short, with 8 bases between. The CDR3 totals 13 residues. Germline CDR1 reads MNHEY; CDR2 reads SVGAGI. For the CDR3, the DNA is TGTGCCAGCAGTTACGATCCCGCTCAGCCCCAGCATTTT. The encoded protein is CASSYDPAQPQHF.

The chain recombines TRBV7-8 with TRBJ1-6; TRBD1 might be the D (6 bases). CDR3 length: 13 residues. Germline V gene lookup returns CDR1 SGHVS and CDR2 FQNEAQ. Trimming stripped 2 bases from V and 9 bases from J, with 8 bases between. The CDR3 DNA is TGTGCCAGCAGCTTAACAGGGCCTTCACCCCTCCACTTT. This translates into CASSLTGPSPLHF.

The chain joins TRBV7-2 to TRBJ2-5; the match to TRBD2 covers 10 bases. Trimming cost V 2 bases and J 7 bases; bases outside gene matches: 10. The CDR3 sequence is 16 residues long. Germline V gives CDR1 SGHTA, CDR2 FQGNSA. CDR3 protein: CASSLPLAGALGTQYF. The CDR3 bases are TGTGCCAGCAGCTTACCCCTAGCGGGGGCCCTTGGGACCCAGTACTTC.

The gene calls are TRBV6-2 or TRBV6-3 and TRBJ2-7, with D unclear. Deletions cut 6 bases from V and 7 bases from J, with 10 bases between. CDR1 and CDR2 (germline): MNHEY, SVGEGT. The CDR3 is made up of 11 amino acids. For the CDR3, the DNA is TGTGCCAGCAGCGAACAACGAGAGCAGTACTTC. It translates to CASSEQREQYF.

V is TRBV6-7 and J is TRBJ1-6; D remains ambiguous. TRBV6-7 is an ORF, with its function uncertain. Trimming removed 7 bases at V and 7 bases at J, with 20 bases between. The CDR3 contains 16 residues. The CDR3 sequence is CASTNLRSLRNSPLHF. The CDR3 DNA follows: TGTGCCAGCACCAACCTAAGGTCACTCCGGAATTCACCCCTCCACTTT.

The chain has TRBV4-3 and TRBJ1-2, with no clear D. CDR1 and CDR2 from the germline V gene are LGHNA and YSLEER. Trimming stripped 0 bases from V and 8 bases from J, with 10 bases between. The CDR3 is 13 residues long. The CDR3 coding sequence is TGCGCCAGCAGCCAAGATCCCACAAACGGCTACACCTTC. Its protein product is CASSQDPTNGYTF.

The chain joins TRBV21-1 to TRBJ1-1; the D segment call TRBD1 is taken from the table without a DNA check. TRBV21-1 is deemed a pseudogene. The CDR3 runs to 11 residues. The chain's CDR3 is CASSGATEAFF. CDR3 sequence (DNA): TGTGCCAGCTCAGGGGCCACTGAAGCTTTCTTT.

The chain links TRBV7-9 to TRBJ2-2; D ambiguous. This CDR3 region has 16 residues. Germline-derived CDR1 and CDR2 are SEHNR and FQNEAQ (reference sequence). The V end lost 5 bases, the J end lost 0 bases, and 13 bases lay between the germline ends. DNA for the CDR3: TGTGCCAGCAGCCCCCGCCCTGACCCGAACACCGGGGAGCTGTTTTTT. Its protein is CASSPRPDPNTGELFF.

The rearrangement links TRBV2 to TRBJ1-2; 9 bases map to TRBD1. The J segment lost 5 bases and the V segment lost 4 bases, leaving 5 bases of the junction unmatched. CDR1 SNHLY and CDR2 FYNNEI come from the germline V gene. This CDR3 spans 14 amino acids. CDR3 in DNA: TGTGCCAGCAGTGCGACAGGGGGTGGTTATGGCTACACCTTC. Its translation: CASSATGGGYGYTF.

The rearrangement uses TRBV5-1 and TRBJ1-1; D ambiguous. V was shortened by 1 base and J by 3 bases, with 10 bases between the two germline ends. Per germline, CDR1 SGHRS and CDR2 YFSETQ. The CDR3 has 14 amino acids. Written as DNA, the CDR3 is TGCGCCAGCAGCTTGTACCTTGGGGACACTGAAGCTTTCTTT. Residues: CASSLYLGDTEAFF.

The rearrangement uses TRBV5-1 and TRBJ1-6; 7 bases are shared with TRBD1. V was pared by 7 bases and J by 7 bases, with 8 bases of the junction left unmatched. This CDR3 has 14 amino acids. CDR1 and CDR2 (germline): SGHRS, YFSETQ. The CDR3 nucleotides are TGCGCCAGCCGCCCTGGGACAGAGAATTCACCCCTCCACTTT. Translation gives CASRPGTENSPLHF.

The V call is TRBV9, the J call TRBJ2-7; D possibly corresponds to TRBD2 (5 bases). The ends were cut back, 5 bases at V and 2 bases at J, with 14 bases in the middle. Looked up from germline, CDR1 is SGDLS and CDR2 is YYNGEE. The length of the CDR3 is 14 residues. As DNA, the CDR3 is TGTGCCAGCAGTCCGGGGATGGGAACCTACGAGCAGTACTTC. This codes for CASSPGMGTYEQYF.

V usage is TRBV7-2 and J usage is TRBJ2-5; a possible D gene is TRBD1 (7 bases). The germline V and J ends were trimmed by 4 bases and 0 bases, with 12 bases remaining between them. Germline assignment: CDR1 SGHTA and CDR2 FQGNSA. The CDR3 consists of 15 residues. This CDR3 reads CASSSDRRDQETQYF. The CDR3 bases are TGTGCCAGCAGCTCGGACAGGAGGGACCAAGAGACCCAGTACTTC.

The chain recombines TRBV19 with TRBJ2-5; TRBD2 matches 13 bases. V lost 3 bases to trimming and J lost 1 base; unmatched junction nucleotides: 8. This CDR3 is 18 amino acids long. In germline, CDR1 is LNHDA, CDR2 SQIVND (reference sequence). In DNA form, the CDR3 reads TGTGCCAGTAGTATTACTAGCGGGGGGGCCGCGTTCCAAGAGACCCAGTACTTC. Translating gives CASSITSGGAAFQETQYF.

The J gene is TRBJ1-6, the V gene TRBV5-4, with unresolved D. Germline V CDR1 and CDR2: SGHNT, YYREEE (reference sequence). V was pared by 0 bases and J by 6 bases, with 4 bases between. The CDR3 spans 13 residues. Here the CDR3 DNA reads TGTGCCAGCAGCTTGGAAGGTAATTCACCCCTCCACTTT. Its translation is CASSLEGNSPLHF.

This chain uses TRBV11-3 with TRBJ2-3, with D possibly being TRBD1 or TRBD2 (5 bases each). Germline V gene data show CDR1 as SGHNT and CDR2 as YENEEA. This CDR3 has 18 residues. Trimming removed 0 bases from V and 4 bases from J, with 20 bases in between. The CDR3 reads CASSLDSGASLNPDTQYF. The CDR3 coding sequence is TGTGCCAGCAGCTTAGATTCTGGGGCTAGCCTTAATCCAGATACGCAGTATTTT.

The J gene is TRBJ1-2, the V gene TRBV5-6; 11 positions match TRBD1. V trimming: 4 bases; J trimming: 7 bases; junction bases outside the gene matches: 9. The CDR3 consists of 15 residues. CDR1 is SGHDT, CDR2 YYEEEE, per germline. The CDR3 protein is CASSIRDRGSSGYTF. CDR3 sequence (DNA): TGTGCCAGCAGCATCCGGGACAGGGGGTCGAGTGGCTACACCTTC.

The rearrangement uses TRBV7-2 and TRBJ2-3; the match to TRBD2 covers 11 bases. The CDR3 consists of 16 residues. Germline V gene sequence: CDR1 SGHTA, CDR2 FQGNSA. The V gene end was trimmed by 1 base and the J gene end by 4 bases; junction bases not matched to a gene: 4. The CDR3 loop reads CASSLESSGGADTQYF. Written as DNA, the CDR3 is TGTGCCAGCAGCTTAGAGAGTAGCGGGGGGGCAGATACGCAGTATTTT.

The chain carries TRBV7-9 and TRBJ1-5; 7 bases line up with TRBD1. Germline CDR1 SEHNR, CDR2 FQNEAQ (reference sequence). The V and J ends lost 3 bases and 6 bases, in that order; junction bases with no gene match: 8. The CDR3 extends over 15 amino acids. The CDR3: CASSLAQGSGQPQHF. CDR3 coding DNA: TGTGCCAGCAGCTTGGCACAGGGGTCCGGTCAGCCCCAGCATTTT.